These 19 T cell receptor beta chains were sequenced from one sample in a study of shared clonotypes between healthy human individuals. The table came from immunoSEQ multiplex PCR; TCRdb's copy has only in-frame clones and leaves some out. The sample yields over 950,000 clones, roughly 80% seen once. The specimen was memory CD4+ T cells from PBMCs. Indicated subset: CD45RA-negative fraction. These receptors came from a man between 18 and 35 years old in good health. Some clones in this sample may be carry-over from other donors' samples.

This clone turned up a few times. This chain links TRBV18 with TRBJ1-3; D is unresolved. The V gene's germline CDR1 is KGHSH and CDR2 LQKENI. There are 14 residues in the CDR3. V shed 5 bases and J shed 2 bases, with 10 bases lying between them. The CDR3 loop reads CASSASAAGNTIYF. DNA of the CDR3: TGTGCCAGCTCAGCCTCGGCGGCTGGAAACACCATATATTTT.

The chain is built from TRBV29-1 and TRBJ2-7; 8 bases are a match to TRBD1. The CDR3 consists of 14 residues. Germline V gene lookup returns CDR1 SQVTM and CDR2 ANQGSEA. The V gene end was trimmed by 4 bases and the J gene end by 4 bases; junction bases not matched to a gene: 9. CDR3 bases: TGCAGCGTTGTGAGGGACGACAGGGGATACGAGCAGTACTTC. Amino acids: CSVVRDDRGYEQYF.

V usage is TRBV19 and J usage is TRBJ2-7; possibly TRBD2 for D (6 bases). Germline V CDR1 and CDR2: LNHDA, SQIVND (reference sequence). This CDR3 is 11 amino acids long. The V and J ends lost 8 bases and 6 bases respectively, with 11 bases between them. The CDR3 DNA reads as TGTGCCAGTGGGACTGTAGGCGAGCAGTACTTC. Translating it yields CASGTVGEQYF.

This chain joins TRBV5-5 and TRBJ1-4; TRBD1 aligns across 8 bases. Germline-derived CDR1 and CDR2 are SGHKS and YYEKEE (reference sequence). CDR3 length: 15 residues. Trimming cost V 4 bases and J 5 bases; bases outside gene matches: 7. Here the CDR3 reads CASSQQGAQNEKLFF. The DNA for the CDR3 is TGTGCCAGCAGCCAGCAGGGGGCTCAGAATGAAAAACTGTTTTTT.

The V and J genes are TRBV28 and TRBJ1-2, with 8 bases matching TRBD1. Per germline, CDR1 MDHEN and CDR2 SYDVKM. Trimming took 6 bases from V and 4 from J; bases not matched to a gene: 10. The CDR3 spans 15 residues. CDR3 coding DNA: TGTGCCAGCAGCCGCGGGACAGGCGGGTCCTATGGCTACACCTTC. This translates into CASSRGTGGSYGYTF.

This clone was recorded many times. This chain joins TRBV27 and TRBJ2-3; perhaps D is TRBD1 or TRBD2 (5 bases each). Between the trimmed V and J ends, which lost 5 bases and 6 bases, there was a span of 18 bases. From germline, CDR1 is MNHEY and CDR2 SMNVEV (reference sequence). This CDR3 region has 15 residues. The CDR3 here is CASSPGTQYADTQYF. Written as DNA, the CDR3 is TGTGCCAGCAGTCCCGGGACCCAGTACGCGGATACGCAGTATTTT.

The chain couples TRBV7-2 to TRBJ2-7; the D is unclear. Germline values: CDR1 SGHTA, CDR2 FQGNSA. The CDR3 is made up of 12 amino acids. Trimming stripped 4 bases from V and 5 bases from J, with 9 bases between. CDR3 amino acids: CASSSPWDEQYF. The CDR3 DNA reads TGTGCCAGCAGCTCCCCTTGGGACGAGCAGTACTTC.

Note on this clone: A read error may produce the germline difference seen at one junction end. The V and J genes are TRBV6-1 and TRBJ1-3; D is undetermined. The length of the CDR3 is 16 residues. The V gene's germline CDR1 is MNHNS and CDR2 SASEGT. The CDR3 loop is CAISEVSGDGGNTIYF. The CDR3 DNA follows: TGTGCCATCAGTGAGGTTTCGGGAGACGGCGGAAACACCATATATTTT.

This clone occurred a few times. The CDR3 reads CASSLQGTNNYGYTF. The CDR3 DNA is TGCGCCAGCAGCCTACAGGGGACAAACAACTATGGCTACACCTTC. The genes are TRBV4-1 and TRBJ1-2; 7 bases align to TRBD1. The CDR3 is 15 residues long. Germline-derived CDR1 and CDR2 are MGHRA and YSYEKL. Unmatched junction bases numbered 7, after V lost 4 bases and J lost 2 bases.

The table lists this clone with a few counts. The chain uses TRBV4-1 and TRBJ2-6; 9 bases are shared with TRBD2. This CDR3 is built from 15 residues. V lost 4 bases and J lost 4; bases outside the gene matches: 2. Germline CDR1 reads MGHRA; CDR2 reads YSYEKL. CDR3 bases: TGCGCCAGCAGCCTAGCGGGAGCCGGGGCCAACGTCCTGACTTTC. The encoded protein is CASSLAGAGANVLTF.

As regards this clone: Other DNA sequences in this specimen translate into the identical CDR3. CDR3 protein: CASSDRGLETQYF. CDR3 bases: TGTGCCAGCAGTGACAGGGGGTTGGAGACCCAGTACTTC. The J gene is TRBJ2-5, the V gene TRBV2; 7 positions match TRBD1. V was clipped by 3 bases and J by 5 bases; unmatched bases: 3. Per germline, CDR1 SNHLY and CDR2 FYNNEI. The CDR3 totals 13 residues.

The chain uses TRBV14 and TRBJ1-2; 7 bases fit TRBD1. Per germline, CDR1 SGHDN and CDR2 FVKESK. The V gene end was trimmed by 4 bases and the J gene end by 6 bases; junction bases not matched to a gene: 8. The CDR3 has 14 residues. Written as DNA, the CDR3 is TGTGCCAGCAGCCTACGACAGGGTCAGGATGGCTACACCTTC. Translated, it gives CASSLRQGQDGYTF.

This chain links TRBV5-1 with TRBJ2-7; TRBD2 is a possible D gene (6 bases). From germline, CDR1 is SGHRS and CDR2 YFSETQ. Trimming stripped 3 bases from V and 9 bases from J, with 16 bases between. The CDR3 contains 13 residues. CDR3 nucleotides: TGCGCCAGCAGCTCCGGGACGGAGGGCCGGCAGTACTTC. This codes for CASSSGTEGRQYF. Based on the CDR3 plus reference TRBV5-1 and TRBJ2-7, the full variable domain is KAGVTQTPRYLIKTRGQQVTLSCSPISGHRSVSWYQQTPGQGLQFLFEYFSETQRNKGNFPGRFSGRQFSNSRSEMNVSTLELGDSALYLCASSSGTEGRQYFGPGTRLTVT.

In nucleotides, the CDR3 is TGTGCCAGCGGGGTCACGGGCAATGAGCAGTTCTTC. It specifies CASGVTGNEQFF. The rearrangement uses TRBV28 and TRBJ2-1; D is uncertain. Germline-derived CDR1 and CDR2 are MDHEN and SYDVKM. The CDR3 is 12 residues long. V was clipped by 8 bases and J by 6 bases, with 11 bases between them.

Remarks on this clone: Additional DNA sequences in this sample encode the identical CDR3. The chain employs TRBV11-2 and TRBJ2-7, with TRBD2 matching over 7 bases. After removal of 3 bases from V and 3 bases from J, the junction contained 2 bases not matched to a gene. The CDR3 contains 13 residues. Germline V gives CDR1 SGHAT, CDR2 FQNNGV. The CDR3 region is CASSLAGVYEQYF. CDR3 bases: TGTGCCAGCAGCTTGGCGGGAGTCTACGAGCAGTACTTC.

The chain carries TRBV2 and TRBJ2-1; 7 bases match TRBD2. The CDR3 runs 13 residues. The germline V gene encodes CDR1 SNHLY and CDR2 FYNNEI. V dropped 9 bases and J dropped 8; count of bases not matched to a gene: 10. CDR3 bases: TGTGCCAGGGAGGCTAGCGGAGGCCATGAGCAGTTCTTC. Translated: CAREASGGHEQFF.

The chain has TRBV5-1 and TRBJ2-3; 9 bases agree with TRBD1. Germline CDR1 reads SGHRS; CDR2 reads YFSETQ. V shed 2 bases, J shed 4 bases, and the junction held 8 bases outside the gene matches. There are 16 residues in the CDR3. CDR3 region: CASSLSGTGSADTQYF. The CDR3 DNA reads TGCGCCAGCAGCTTATCCGGGACAGGGAGTGCAGATACGCAGTATTTT.

This clone occurred many times. This chain connects TRBV7-9 to TRBJ2-1; no clear D gene. Per the germline V gene, CDR1 is SEHNR and CDR2 is FQNEAQ (reference sequence). This CDR3 has 12 amino acids. The V end lost 5 bases, the J end lost 5 bases, and 7 bases lay between the germline ends. The CDR3 nucleotides are TGTGCCAGCAGCCCGTGGGACAATGAGCAGTTCTTC. It yields the protein CASSPWDNEQFF.

On this clone itself: Here the CDR3 omits its conserved ending phenylalanine or tryptophan, so a read error is the likely source. Because the CDR3's place on the DNA is in doubt, the DNA is left out and the CDR3 is given as listed by TCRdb. The chain uses TRBV4-1 and TRBJ2-7; no DNA check was done on the table's D call, TRBD1. CDR1 MGHRA and CDR2 YSYEKL come from the germline V gene. The CDR3 length equals 12 residues, ends included. The chain's CDR3 is CASSQDWYSQSG.